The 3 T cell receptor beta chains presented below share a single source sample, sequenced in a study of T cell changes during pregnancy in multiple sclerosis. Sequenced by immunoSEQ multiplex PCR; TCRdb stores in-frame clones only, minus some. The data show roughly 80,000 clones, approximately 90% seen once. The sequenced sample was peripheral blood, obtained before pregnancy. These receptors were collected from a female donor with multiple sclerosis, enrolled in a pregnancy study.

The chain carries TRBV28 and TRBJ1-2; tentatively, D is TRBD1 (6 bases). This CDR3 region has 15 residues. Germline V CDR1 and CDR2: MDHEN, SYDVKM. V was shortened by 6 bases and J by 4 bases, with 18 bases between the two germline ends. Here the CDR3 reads CASSLGGGVRYGYTF. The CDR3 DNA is TGTGCCAGCAGCCTGGGAGGGGGAGTCCGCTATGGCTACACCTTC.

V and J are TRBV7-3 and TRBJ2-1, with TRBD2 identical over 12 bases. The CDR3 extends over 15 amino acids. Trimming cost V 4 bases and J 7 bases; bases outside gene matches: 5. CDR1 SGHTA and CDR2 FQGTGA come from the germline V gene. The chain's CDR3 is CASSSGLAGLNEQFF. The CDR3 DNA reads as TGTGCCAGCAGCTCTGGACTAGCGGGGTTAAATGAGCAGTTCTTC. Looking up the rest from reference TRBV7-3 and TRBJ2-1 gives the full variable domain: GAGVSQTPSNKVTEKGKYVELRCDPISGHTALYWYRQSLGQGPEFLIYFQGTGAADDSGLPNDRFFAVRPEGSVSTLKIQRTERGDSAVYLCASSSGLAGLNEQFFGPGTRLTVL.

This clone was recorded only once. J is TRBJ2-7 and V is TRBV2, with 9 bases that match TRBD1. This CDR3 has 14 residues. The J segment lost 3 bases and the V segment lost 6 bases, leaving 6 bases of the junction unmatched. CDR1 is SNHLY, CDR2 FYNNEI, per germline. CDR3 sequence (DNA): TGTGCCAGCAGACCCGGGACAGGGCGCTACGAGCAGTACTTC. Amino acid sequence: CASRPGTGRYEQYF.